The T cell receptor (beta chain) described here comes from a study of blood T cell repertoires in COVID-19 (TCRdb year 2020). At the level of the whole study: Samples covering the acute and convalescent phases of COVID-19 were provided by collaborators in the United States, Italy and Spain. The repertoires were made available in a free public database intended to serve as a resource for research on the immune response to SARS-CoV-2. The samples were drawn from two sources: the first 160 participants of the ongoing ImmuneRACE study, and fewer than 1,500 subjects contributed by 6 global collaborators. Deeply sampled blood TCRbeta repertoires from subjects exposed to, actively infected with, or recovered from COVID-19 were included in the dataset. The material from the prospective study consisted of cDNA or gDNA derived from T cells, B-cell-depleted T cells, or PBMCs. Where HLA class I and class II types were available, the types were taken from metadata supplied by the sample provider, not from assay-based typing. A de-identified subject ID, COVID-19 status, age in years and sex were almost always included in the sample metadata. The paper as a whole reports these results and caveats: How much clinical and demographic metadata was included differed by source and by participant, and the metadata was provided uncurated.

The immunoSEQ Assay, a bias-controlled multiplex PCR, was used to amplify TCRbeta CDR3 regions from genomic DNA. From the authors' description of their analysis: Within the assay, amplification of reference gene primers was used to estimate how many nucleated cells each sample contained. Sequence reads were collapsed and filtered to measure the absolute abundance of every unique TCRbeta CDR3 rearrangement. For each sample, productive Simpson clonality was calculated as the square root of Simpson's diversity index across productive rearrangements. TCRdb retrieved this table from immuneACCESS and kept in-frame rearrangements only. Not all clones are present; in checked studies, unresolved V genes account for under half, and no reason is known for the remainder. V, J and clone size reflect that table, while D and trimming were determined from the DNA. For this sample the table gives about 210,000 clones, of which about 87% were detected only once. 10% of the sample lies in the top ten.

Participants in the prospective study were enrolled through a virtual design, were aged about 18 to 100 years, and lived in 24 United States geographic areas. To assign participants to cohorts, the prospective study relied on clinical history that participants themselves reported in a screening survey and a study questionnaire. Mobile phlebotomists in the prospective study collected whole blood, serum and a nasopharyngeal or oropharyngeal swab from every participant. Additional blood draws and questionnaires over an approximately 2-month period could optionally be provided by prospective study participants. Before DNA extraction, blood samples from the prospective study were shipped at room temperature or frozen. As concerns this clone: Its antigen remains undetermined. No base quality information exists; no much larger clone differs at one position.

The germline V gene (reference sequence) yields LGHDT for CDR1 and YNNKEL for CDR2. Compared with germline, V lacks 3 bases and J lacks 8 bases; bases without a gene match: 12. Its CDR3 holds 16 amino acids, cysteine through phenylalanine. Only the CDR3 part of the read is kept: 48 bases, read in frame from the first base. The sequence derives from a man aged 18 to 30 with acute COVID-19. The specimen was PBMCs or T cells enriched from blood (not recorded which). Recombination linked TRBV3-1 (or the pseudogene TRBV3-2) to TRBJ1-4; TRBD1 aligns with 7 central bases. The sequenced DNA is TGTGCCAGCAGCCAGACCCGAGCAGGGGGTTACGAAAAACTGTTTTTT. This sequence encodes CASSQTRAGGYEKLFF.